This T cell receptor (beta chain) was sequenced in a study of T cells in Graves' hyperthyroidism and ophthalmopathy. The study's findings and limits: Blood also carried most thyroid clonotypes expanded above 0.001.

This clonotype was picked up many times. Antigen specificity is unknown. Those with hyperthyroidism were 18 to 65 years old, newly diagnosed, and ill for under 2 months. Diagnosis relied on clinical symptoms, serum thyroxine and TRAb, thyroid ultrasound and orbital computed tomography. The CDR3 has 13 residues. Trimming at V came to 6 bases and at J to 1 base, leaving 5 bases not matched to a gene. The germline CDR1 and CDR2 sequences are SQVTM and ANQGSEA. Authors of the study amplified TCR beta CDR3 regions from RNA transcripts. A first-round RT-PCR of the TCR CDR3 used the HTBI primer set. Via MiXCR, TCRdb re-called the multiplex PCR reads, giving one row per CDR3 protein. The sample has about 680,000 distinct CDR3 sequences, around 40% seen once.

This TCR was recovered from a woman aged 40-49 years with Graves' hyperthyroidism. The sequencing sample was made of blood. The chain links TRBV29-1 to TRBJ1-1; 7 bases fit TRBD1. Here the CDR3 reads CSVRRQGNTEAFF. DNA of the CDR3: TGCAGCGTCAGAAGACAGGGGAACACTGAAGCTTTCTTT. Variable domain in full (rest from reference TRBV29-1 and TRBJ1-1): SAVISQKPSRDICQRGTSLTIQCQVDSQVTMMFWYRQQPGQSLTLIATANQGSEATYESGFVIDKFPISRPNLTFSTLTVSNMSPEDSSIYLCSVRRQGNTEAFFGQGTRLTVV.